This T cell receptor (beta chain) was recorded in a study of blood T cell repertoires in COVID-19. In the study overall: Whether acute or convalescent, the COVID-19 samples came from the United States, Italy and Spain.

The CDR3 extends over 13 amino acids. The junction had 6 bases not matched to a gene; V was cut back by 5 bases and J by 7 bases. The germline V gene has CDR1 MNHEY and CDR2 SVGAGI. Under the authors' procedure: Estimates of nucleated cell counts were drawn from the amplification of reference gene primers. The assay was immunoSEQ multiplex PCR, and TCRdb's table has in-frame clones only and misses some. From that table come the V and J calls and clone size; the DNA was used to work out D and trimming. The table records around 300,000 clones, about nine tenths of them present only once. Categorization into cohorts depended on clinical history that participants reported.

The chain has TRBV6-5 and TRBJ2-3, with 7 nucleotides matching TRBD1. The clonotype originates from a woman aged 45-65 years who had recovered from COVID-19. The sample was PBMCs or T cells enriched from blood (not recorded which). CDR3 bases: TGTGCCAGCAGTCGGCCAGGGGGACATACGCAGTATTTT. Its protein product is CASSRPGGHTQYF.